This note documents a single TCR beta chain sequence. Its cognate antigen is unknown. This entry belongs to a study of vaccination effects on CD4 cells after COVID-19. Overall study findings and caveats: Among infection- and vaccine-induced clones, marked clonal contraction occurred late after vaccination. Convalescent patients were scarce, and early post-infection timepoints were absent.

Before sequencing, viral peptide pools were used by the ViraFEST assay to expand antigen-specific CD4+ T cells. Culture lasted roughly 9 days before CD4+ T cell isolation. Nucleocapsid antibody tests were negative, and the vaccine recipients had no prior SARS-CoV-2 infection. The repertoire was sequenced with immunoSEQ multiplex PCR; TCRdb's copy has only in-frame clones and lacks some. The sample holds around 24,000 clones, 65% to 75% seen once. The V end was cut by 6 bases, the J end by 3 bases, with 12 bases between. Germline CDR1 LGHNT, CDR2 FRNRAP. CDR3 length: 14 residues. The genes are TRBV12-5 and TRBJ1-5, with D possibly TRBD1 on 5 matching bases. The origin of this receptor is a human donor who received a COVID-19 vaccine. The sample was CD4+ T cells from PBMCs cultured with SARS-CoV-2 spike peptides, taken before COVID-19 vaccination. In DNA, the CDR3 is TGTGCTAGTGGGAGAACAGGTCCCAATCAGCCCCAGCATTTT. It translates to CASGRTGPNQPQHF.